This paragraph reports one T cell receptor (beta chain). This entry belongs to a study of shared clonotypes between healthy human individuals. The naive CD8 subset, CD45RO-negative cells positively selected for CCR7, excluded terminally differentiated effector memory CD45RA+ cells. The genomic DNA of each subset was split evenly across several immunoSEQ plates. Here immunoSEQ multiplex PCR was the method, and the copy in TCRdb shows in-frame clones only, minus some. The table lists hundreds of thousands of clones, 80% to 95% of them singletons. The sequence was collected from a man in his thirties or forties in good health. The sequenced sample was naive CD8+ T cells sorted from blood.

The CDR3 DNA reads as TGCGCCAGCAACTCTGGAAACACCATATATTTT. This sequence encodes CASNSGNTIYF. The chain combines TRBV10-2 with TRBJ1-3; the D is unclear. From germline, CDR1 is WSHSY and CDR2 SAAADI. Trimming pared 7 bases from V and 0 bases from J, leaving 1 base between. This CDR3 has 11 amino acids.